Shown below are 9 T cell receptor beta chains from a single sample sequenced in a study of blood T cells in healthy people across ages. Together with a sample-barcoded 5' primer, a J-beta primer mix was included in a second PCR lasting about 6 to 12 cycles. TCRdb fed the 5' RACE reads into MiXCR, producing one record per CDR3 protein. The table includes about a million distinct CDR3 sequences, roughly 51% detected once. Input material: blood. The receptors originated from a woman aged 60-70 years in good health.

The CDR3 DNA reads TGTGCCAGCAGTGACAAGCGGGGATACACCGGGGAGCTGTTTTTT. This codes for CASSDKRGYTGELFF. The chain has TRBV6-4 and TRBJ2-2; 7 bases align to TRBD2. CDR3 length: 15 amino acids. V was clipped by 2 bases and J by 3 bases; unmatched bases: 3. CDR1 is MRHNA and CDR2 is SNTAGT in the germline V gene.

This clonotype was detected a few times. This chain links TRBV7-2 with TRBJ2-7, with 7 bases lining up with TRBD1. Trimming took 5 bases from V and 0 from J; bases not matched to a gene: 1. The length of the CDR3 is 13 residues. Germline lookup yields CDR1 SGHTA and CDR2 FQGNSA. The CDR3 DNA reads TGTGCCAGCAGCGACAGGGCCTCCTACGAGCAGTACTTC. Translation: CASSDRASYEQYF.

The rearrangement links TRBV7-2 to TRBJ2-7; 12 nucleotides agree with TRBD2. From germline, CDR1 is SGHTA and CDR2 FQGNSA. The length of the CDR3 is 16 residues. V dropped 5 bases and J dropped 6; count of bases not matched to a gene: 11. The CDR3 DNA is TGTGCCAGCAGCACCGTTTCTAGCGGGAGGGCCTCCGAGCAGTACTTC. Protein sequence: CASSTVSSGRASEQYF.

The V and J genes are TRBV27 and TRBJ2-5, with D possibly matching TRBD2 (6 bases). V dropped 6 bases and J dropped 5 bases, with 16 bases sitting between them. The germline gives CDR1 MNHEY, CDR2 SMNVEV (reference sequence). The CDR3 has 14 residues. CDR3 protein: CASSKLRGLETQYF. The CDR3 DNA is TGTGCCAGCAGCAAATTACGGGGGTTGGAGACCCAGTACTTC.

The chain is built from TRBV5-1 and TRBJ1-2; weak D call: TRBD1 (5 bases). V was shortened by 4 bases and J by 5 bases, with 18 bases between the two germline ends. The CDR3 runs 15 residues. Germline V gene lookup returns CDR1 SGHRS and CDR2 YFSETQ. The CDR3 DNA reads TGCGCCAGCAGCGATGGACACCCAGAAACTTATGGCTACACCTTC. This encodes CASSDGHPETYGYTF.

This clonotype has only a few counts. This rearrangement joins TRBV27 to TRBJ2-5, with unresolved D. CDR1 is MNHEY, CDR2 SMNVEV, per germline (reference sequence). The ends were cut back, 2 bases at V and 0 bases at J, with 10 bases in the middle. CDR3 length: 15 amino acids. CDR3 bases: TGTGCCAGCAGTTTAGTAACAGAGTACCAAGAGACCCAGTACTTC. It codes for CASSLVTEYQETQYF.

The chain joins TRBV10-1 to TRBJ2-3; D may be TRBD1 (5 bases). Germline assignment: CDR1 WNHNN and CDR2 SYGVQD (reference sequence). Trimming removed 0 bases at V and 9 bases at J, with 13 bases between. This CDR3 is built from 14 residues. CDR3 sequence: CASSESGQVRTQYF. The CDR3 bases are TGCGCCAGCAGTGAGTCGGGGCAAGTAAGGACGCAGTATTTT.

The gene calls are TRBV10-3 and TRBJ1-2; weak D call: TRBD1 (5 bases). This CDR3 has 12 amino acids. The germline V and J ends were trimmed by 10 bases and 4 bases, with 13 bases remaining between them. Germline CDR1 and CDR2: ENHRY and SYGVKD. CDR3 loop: CATGSSGYGYTF. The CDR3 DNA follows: TGTGCCACAGGGTCCTCGGGCTATGGCTACACCTTC.

CDR3 bases: TGTGCCAGCAGCTTTAAAGCGGGGAGGGCGGAGACCCAGTACTTC. Its translation is CASSFKAGRAETQYF. V usage is TRBV7-8 and J usage is TRBJ2-5; 7 bases are a match to TRBD2. J was trimmed by 5 bases and V by 3 bases; bases with no gene match: 9. Germline CDR1 SGHVS, CDR2 FQNEAQ. This CDR3 is 15 amino acids long. Together with reference TRBV7-8 and TRBJ2-5, the CDR3 gives the full variable domain: GAGVSQSPRYKVAKRGQDVALRCDPISGHVSLFWYQQALGQGPEFLTYFQNEAQLDKSGLPSDRFFAERPEGSVSTLKIQRTQQEDSAVYLCASSFKAGRAETQYFGPGTRLLVL.